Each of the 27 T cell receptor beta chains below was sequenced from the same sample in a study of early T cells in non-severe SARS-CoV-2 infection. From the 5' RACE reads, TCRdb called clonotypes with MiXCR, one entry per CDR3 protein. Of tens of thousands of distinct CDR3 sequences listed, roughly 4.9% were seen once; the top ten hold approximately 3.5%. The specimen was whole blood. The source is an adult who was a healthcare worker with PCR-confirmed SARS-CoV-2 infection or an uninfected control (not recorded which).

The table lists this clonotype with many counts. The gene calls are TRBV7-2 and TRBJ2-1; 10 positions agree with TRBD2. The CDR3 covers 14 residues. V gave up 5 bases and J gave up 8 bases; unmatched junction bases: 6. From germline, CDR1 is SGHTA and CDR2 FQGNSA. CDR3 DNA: TGTGCCAGCAGCCAGGATAGCGGGAGGTATGAGCAGTTCTTC. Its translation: CASSQDSGRYEQFF. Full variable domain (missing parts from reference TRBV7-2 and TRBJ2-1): GAGVSQSPSNKVTEKGKDVELRCDPISGHTALYWYRQSLGQGLEFLIYFQGNSAPDKSGLPSDRFSAERTGGSVSTLTIQRTQQEDSAVYLCASSQDSGRYEQFFGPGTRLTVL.

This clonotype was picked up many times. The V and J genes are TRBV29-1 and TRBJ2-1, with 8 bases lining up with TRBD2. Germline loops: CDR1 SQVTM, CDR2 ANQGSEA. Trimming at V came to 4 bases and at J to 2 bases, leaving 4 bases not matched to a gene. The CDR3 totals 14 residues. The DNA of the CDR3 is TGCAGCGTTGCCGGGACTAGGGCCTACAATGAGCAGTTCTTC. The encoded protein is CSVAGTRAYNEQFF.

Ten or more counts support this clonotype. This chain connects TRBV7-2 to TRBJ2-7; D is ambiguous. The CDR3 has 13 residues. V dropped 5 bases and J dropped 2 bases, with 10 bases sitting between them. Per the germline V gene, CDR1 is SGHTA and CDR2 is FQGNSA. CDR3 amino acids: CASSPQAAYEQYF. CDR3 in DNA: TGTGCCAGCAGCCCGCAGGCGGCCTACGAGCAGTACTTC.

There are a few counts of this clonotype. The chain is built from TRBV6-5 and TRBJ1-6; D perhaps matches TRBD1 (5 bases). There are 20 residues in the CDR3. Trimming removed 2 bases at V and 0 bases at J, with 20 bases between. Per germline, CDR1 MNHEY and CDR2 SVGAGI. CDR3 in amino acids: CASSYERDSYLSSYNSPLHF. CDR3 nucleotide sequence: TGTGCCAGCAGTTACGAGCGGGACTCCTATTTGAGCTCCTATAATTCACCCCTCCACTTT.

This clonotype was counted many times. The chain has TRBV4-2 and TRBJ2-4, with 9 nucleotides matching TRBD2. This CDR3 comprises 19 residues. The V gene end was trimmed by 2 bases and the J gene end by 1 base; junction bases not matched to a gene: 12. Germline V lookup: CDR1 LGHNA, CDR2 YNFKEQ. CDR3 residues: CASSQRGLLAGEAKNIQYF. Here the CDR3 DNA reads TGTGCCAGCAGCCAAAGGGGCCTGTTAGCGGGAGAGGCCAAAAACATTCAGTACTTC.

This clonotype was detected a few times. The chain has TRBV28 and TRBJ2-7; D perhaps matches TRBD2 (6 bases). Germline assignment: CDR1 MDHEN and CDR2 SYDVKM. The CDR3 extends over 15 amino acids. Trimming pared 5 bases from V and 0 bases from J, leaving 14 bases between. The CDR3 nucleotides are TGTGCCAGCAGTACGCGGGACTTCCCCTCCTACGAGCAGTACTTC. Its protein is CASSTRDFPSYEQYF.

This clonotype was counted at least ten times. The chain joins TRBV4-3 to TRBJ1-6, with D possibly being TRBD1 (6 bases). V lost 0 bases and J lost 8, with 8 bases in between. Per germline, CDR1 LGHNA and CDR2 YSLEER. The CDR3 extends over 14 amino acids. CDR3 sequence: CASSQEGAHSPLHF. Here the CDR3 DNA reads TGCGCCAGCAGCCAAGAGGGGGCGCATTCACCCCTCCACTTT.

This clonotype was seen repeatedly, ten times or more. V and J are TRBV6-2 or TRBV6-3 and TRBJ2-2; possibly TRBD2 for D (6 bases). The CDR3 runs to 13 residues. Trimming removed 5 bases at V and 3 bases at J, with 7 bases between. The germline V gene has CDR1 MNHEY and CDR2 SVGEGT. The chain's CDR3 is CASSGGDTGELFF. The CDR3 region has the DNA TGTGCCAGCAGTGGAGGGGACACCGGGGAGCTGTTTTTT.

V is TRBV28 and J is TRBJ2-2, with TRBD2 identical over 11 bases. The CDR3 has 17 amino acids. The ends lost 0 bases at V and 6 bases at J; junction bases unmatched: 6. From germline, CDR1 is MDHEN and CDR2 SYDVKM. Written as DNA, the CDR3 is TGTGCCAGCAGTTTATGGGCCCTAGCGGGAGGTCCCGGGGAGCTGTTTTTT. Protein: CASSLWALAGGPGELFF.

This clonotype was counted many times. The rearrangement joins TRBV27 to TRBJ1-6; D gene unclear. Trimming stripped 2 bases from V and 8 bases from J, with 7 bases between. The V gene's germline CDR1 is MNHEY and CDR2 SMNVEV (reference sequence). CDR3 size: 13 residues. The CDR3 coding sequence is TGTGCCAGCAGTTTAAGGAGGGATTCACCCCTCCACTTT. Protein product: CASSLRRDSPLHF.

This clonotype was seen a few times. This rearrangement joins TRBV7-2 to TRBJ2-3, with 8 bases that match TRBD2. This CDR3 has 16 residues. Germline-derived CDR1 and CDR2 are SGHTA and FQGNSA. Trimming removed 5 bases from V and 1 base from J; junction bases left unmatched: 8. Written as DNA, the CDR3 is TGTGCCAGCAGCACATCCGGGACTAGGGGCACAGATACGCAGTATTTT. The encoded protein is CASSTSGTRGTDTQYF.

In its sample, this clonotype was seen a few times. The CDR3 loop is CASSLGTGIYNEQFF. The DNA of the CDR3 is TGTGCCAGCAGCTTGGGTACAGGGATCTACAATGAGCAGTTCTTC. The chain couples TRBV7-3 to TRBJ2-1; tentatively, D is TRBD1 (6 bases). The CDR3 is 15 residues long. The germline V gene encodes CDR1 SGHTA and CDR2 FQGTGA. V lost 3 bases, J lost 3 bases, and 12 bases lay in between.

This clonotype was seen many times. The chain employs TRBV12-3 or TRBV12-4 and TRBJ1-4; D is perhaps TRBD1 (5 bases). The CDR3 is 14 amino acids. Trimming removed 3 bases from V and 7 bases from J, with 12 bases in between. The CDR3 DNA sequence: TGTGCCAGCAGTTTCAGGTCAGGGATTGAAAAACTGTTTTTT. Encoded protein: CASSFRSGIEKLFF.

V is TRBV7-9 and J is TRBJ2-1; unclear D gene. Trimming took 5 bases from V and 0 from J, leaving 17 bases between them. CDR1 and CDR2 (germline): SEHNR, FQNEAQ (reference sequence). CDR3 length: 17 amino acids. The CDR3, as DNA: TGTGCCAGCAGCACCACCTCCGCCCGCCGCTCCTACAATGAGCAGTTCTTC. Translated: CASSTTSARRSYNEQFF.

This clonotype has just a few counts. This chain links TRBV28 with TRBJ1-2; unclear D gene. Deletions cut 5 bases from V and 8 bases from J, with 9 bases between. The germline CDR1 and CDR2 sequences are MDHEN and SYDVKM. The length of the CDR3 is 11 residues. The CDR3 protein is CASSPMRGYTF. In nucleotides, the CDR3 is TGTGCCAGCAGTCCCATGCGGGGCTACACCTTC.

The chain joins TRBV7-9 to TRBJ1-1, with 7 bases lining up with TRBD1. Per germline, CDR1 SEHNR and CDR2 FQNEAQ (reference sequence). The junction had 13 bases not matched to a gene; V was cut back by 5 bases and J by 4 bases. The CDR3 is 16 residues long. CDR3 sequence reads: CASSKDFDRAATEAFF. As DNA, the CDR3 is TGTGCCAGCAGCAAAGATTTCGACAGGGCGGCCACTGAAGCTTTCTTT.

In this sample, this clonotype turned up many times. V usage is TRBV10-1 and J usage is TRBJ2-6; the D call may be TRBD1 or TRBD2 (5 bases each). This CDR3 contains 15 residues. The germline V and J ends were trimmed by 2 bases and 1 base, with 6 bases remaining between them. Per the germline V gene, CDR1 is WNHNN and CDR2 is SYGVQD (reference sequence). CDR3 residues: CASSEGGSGANVLTF. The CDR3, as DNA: TGCGCCAGCAGTGAGGGGGGATCTGGGGCCAACGTCCTGACTTTC.

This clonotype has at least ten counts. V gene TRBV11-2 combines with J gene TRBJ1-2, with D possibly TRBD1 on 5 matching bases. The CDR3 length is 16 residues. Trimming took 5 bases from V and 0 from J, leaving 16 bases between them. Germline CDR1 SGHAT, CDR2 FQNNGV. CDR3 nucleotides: TGTGCCAGCAGCCGAGAGCAGGGACTAGCTAACTATGGCTACACCTTC. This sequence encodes CASSREQGLANYGYTF. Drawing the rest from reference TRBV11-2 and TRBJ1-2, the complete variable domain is EAGVAQSPRYKIIEKRQSVAFWCNPISGHATLYWYQQILGQGPKLLIQFQNNGVVDDSQLPKDRFSAERLKGVDSTLKIQPAKLEDSAVYLCASSREQGLANYGYTFGSGTRLTVV.

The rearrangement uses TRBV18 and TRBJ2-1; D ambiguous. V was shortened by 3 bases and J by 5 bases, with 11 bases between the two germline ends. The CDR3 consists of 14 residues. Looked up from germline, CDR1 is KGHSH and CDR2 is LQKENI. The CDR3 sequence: CASSPAQKNNEQFF. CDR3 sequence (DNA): TGTGCCAGCTCACCGGCCCAGAAAAACAATGAGCAGTTCTTC.

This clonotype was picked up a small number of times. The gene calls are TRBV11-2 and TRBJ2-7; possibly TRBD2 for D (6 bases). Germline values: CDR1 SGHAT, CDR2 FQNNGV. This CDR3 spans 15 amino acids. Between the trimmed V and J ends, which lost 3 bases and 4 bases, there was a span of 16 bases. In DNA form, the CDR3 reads TGTGCCAGCAGCTTGCGTAGCGGAGAGAGTTACGAGCAGTACTTC. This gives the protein CASSLRSGESYEQYF.

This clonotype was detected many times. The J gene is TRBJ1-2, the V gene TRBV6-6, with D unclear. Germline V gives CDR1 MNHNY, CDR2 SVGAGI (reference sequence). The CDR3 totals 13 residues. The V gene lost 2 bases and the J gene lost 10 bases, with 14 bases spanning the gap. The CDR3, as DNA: TGTGCCAGCAGTTACGACGGAGGTATCGACTACACCTTC. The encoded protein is CASSYDGGIDYTF.

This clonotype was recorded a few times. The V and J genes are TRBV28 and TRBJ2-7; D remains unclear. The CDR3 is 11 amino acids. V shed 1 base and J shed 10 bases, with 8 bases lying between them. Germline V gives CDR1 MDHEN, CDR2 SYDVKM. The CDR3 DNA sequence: TGTGCCAGCAGTTTATACCAGAGTCAGTACTTC. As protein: CASSLYQSQYF.

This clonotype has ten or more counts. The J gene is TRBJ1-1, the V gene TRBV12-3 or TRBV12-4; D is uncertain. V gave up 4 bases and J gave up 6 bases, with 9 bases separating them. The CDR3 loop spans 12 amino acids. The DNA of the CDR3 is TGTGCCAGCAGTTCTGGTCTGGCTGAAGCTTTCTTT. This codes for CASSSGLAEAFF.

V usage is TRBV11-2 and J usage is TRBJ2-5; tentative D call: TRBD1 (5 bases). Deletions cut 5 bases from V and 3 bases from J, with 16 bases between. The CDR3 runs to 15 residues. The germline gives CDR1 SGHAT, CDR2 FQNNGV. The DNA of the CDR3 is TGTGCCAGCAGCCTATTAAGGCCCAGGGAAGAGACCCAGTACTTC. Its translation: CASSLLRPREETQYF.

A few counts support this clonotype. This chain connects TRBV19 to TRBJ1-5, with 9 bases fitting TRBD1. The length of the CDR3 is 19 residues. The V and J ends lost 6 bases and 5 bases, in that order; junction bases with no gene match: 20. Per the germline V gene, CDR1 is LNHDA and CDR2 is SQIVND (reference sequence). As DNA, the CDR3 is TGTGCCAGTAGGCCGCCGGGACAGGGAATCCCGCTGGTGGATCAGCCCCAGCATTTT. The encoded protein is CASRPPGQGIPLVDQPQHF.

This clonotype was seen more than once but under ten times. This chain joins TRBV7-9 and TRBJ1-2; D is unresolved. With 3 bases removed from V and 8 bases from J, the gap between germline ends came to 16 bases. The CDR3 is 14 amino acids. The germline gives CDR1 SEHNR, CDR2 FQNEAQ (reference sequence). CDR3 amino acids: CASSFIQASSGYTF. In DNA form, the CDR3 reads TGTGCCAGCAGCTTTATTCAGGCAAGCTCCGGCTACACCTTC.

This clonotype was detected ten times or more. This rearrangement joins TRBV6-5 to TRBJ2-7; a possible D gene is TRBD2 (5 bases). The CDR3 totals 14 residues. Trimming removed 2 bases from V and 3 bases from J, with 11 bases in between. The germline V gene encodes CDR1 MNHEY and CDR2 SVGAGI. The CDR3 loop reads CASSYGTGFYEQYF. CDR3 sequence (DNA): TGTGCCAGCAGTTACGGTACGGGATTCTACGAGCAGTACTTC.